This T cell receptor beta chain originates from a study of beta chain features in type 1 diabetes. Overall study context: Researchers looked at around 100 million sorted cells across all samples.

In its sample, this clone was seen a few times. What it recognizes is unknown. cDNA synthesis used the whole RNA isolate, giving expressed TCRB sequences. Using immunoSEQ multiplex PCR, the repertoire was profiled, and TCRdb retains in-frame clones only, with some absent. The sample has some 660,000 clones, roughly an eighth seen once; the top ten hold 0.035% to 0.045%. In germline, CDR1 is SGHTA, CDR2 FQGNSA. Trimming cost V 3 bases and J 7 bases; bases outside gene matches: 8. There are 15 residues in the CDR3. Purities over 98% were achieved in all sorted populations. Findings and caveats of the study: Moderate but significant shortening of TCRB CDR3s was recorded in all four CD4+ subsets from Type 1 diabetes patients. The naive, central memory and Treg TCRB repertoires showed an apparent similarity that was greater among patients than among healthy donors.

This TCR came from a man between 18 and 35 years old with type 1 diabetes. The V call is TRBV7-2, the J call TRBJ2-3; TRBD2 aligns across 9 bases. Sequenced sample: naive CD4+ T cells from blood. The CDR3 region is CASSLGGGGPYTQYF. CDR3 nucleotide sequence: TGTGCCAGCAGCTTGGGCGGGGGGGGCCCATATACGCAGTATTTT.